A single T cell receptor (beta chain) is shown here with its context. Its antigen is as yet unknown. Using its own MiXCR run on the reads, TCRdb lists one record per CDR3 protein. The sample yields nearly 650,000 distinct CDR3 sequences, 20% to 25% seen once. The data derive from a study of T cell repertoires in cytomegalovirus infection. Study information: Based on public TCR beta signatures, there were indications of CMV infection and of a matching HLA type.

Broader study findings: Predominance within the ex vivo response was attributable to HLA-C-restricted CMV-specific TCR beta clonotypes. The cumulative frequency of public TCR beta families identified carriers of CMV plus the relevant HLA.

The V gene's germline CDR1 is SEHNR and CDR2 FQNEAQ (reference sequence). The ends lost 1 base at V and 6 bases at J; junction bases unmatched: 4. This CDR3 is built from 14 residues. Material: CD8+ T cells from PBMCs. The V call is TRBV7-9, the J call TRBJ1-2, with TRBD1 matching over 8 bases. This clonotype was sampled from a human donor in good health (CMV status not recorded). Some clones in this sample may be carry-over from other donors' samples. The CDR3: CASSLGMTGDGYTF. CDR3 nucleotide sequence: TGTGCCAGCAGCTTAGGGATGACAGGGGATGGCTACACCTTC. The full variable domain, rest sourced from reference TRBV7-9 and TRBJ1-2, is DTGVSQNPRHKITKRGQNVTFRCDPISEHNRLYWYRQTLGQGPEFLTYFQNEAQLEKSRLLSDRFSAERPKGSFSTLEIQRTEQGDSAMYLCASSLGMTGDGYTFGSGTRLTVV.